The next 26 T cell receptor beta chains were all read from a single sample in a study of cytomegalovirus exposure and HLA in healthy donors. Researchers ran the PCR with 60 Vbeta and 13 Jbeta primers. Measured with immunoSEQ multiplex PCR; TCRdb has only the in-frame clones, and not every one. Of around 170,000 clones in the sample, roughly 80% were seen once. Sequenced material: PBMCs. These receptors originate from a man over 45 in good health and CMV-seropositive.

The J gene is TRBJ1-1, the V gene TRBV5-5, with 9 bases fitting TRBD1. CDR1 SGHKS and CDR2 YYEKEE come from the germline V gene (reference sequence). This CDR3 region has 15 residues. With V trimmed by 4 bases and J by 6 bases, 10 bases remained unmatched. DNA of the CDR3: TGTGCCAGCAGCAGAAGAGGACAGGGGTGGGCTGAAGCTTTCTTT. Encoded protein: CASSRRGQGWAEAFF.

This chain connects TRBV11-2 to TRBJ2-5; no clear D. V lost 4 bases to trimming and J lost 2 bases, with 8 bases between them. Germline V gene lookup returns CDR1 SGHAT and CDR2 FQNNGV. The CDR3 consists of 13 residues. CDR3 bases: TGTGCCAGCAGCTCACTACCGCAAGAGACCCAGTACTTC. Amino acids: CASSSLPQETQYF.

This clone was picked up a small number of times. CDR3 sequence (DNA): TGTGCCAGCTCAAGTCGGACACTACCCCTAGAAAAACTGTTTTTT. Translation: CASSSRTLPLEKLFF. The rearrangement joins TRBV18 to TRBJ1-4; TRBD1 is a possible D gene (5 bases). Germline-derived CDR1 and CDR2 are KGHSH and LQKENI. CDR3 length: 15 residues. The V end was cut by 5 bases, the J end by 8 bases, with 18 bases between. Using reference TRBV18 and TRBJ1-4 for the parts outside the CDR3, the full variable domain is NAGVMQNPRHLVRRRGQEARLRCSPMKGHSHVYWYRQLPEEGLKFMVYLQKENIIDESGMPKERFSAEFPKEGPSILRIQQVVRGDSAAYFCASSSRTLPLEKLFFGSGTQLSVL.

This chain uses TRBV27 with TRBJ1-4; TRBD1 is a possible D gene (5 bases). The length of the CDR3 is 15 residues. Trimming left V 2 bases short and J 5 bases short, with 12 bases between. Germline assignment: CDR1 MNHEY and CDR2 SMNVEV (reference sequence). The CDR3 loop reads CASSLGAGINEKLFF. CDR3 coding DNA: TGTGCCAGCAGTTTAGGGGCGGGGATCAATGAAAAACTGTTTTTT.

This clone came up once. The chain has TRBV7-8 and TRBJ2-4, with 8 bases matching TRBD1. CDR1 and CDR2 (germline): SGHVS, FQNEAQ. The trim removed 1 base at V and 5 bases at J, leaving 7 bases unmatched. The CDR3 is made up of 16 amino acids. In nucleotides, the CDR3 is TGTGCCAGCAGCTTAGTAGGGCAGGGGGCCCAAAACATTCAGTACTTC. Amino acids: CASSLVGQGAQNIQYF.

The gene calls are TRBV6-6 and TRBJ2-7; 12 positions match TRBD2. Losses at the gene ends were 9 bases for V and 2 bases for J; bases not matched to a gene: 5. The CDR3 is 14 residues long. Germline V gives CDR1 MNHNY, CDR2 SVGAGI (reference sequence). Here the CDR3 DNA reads TGTGCCAGTAAACTAGCGGGAGGTCCCTACGAGCAGTACTTC. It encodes CASKLAGGPYEQYF.

As DNA, the CDR3 is TGTGCCAGCAGTTCCGACAGGGGTGGTGGAGCCGGGGCCAACGTCCTGACTTTC. It translates to CASSSDRGGGAGANVLTF. This chain links TRBV28 with TRBJ2-6; 8 nucleotides agree with TRBD1. The CDR3 totals 18 residues. Germline CDR1 is MDHEN and CDR2 is SYDVKM. The V gene end was trimmed by 4 bases and the J gene end by 4 bases; junction bases not matched to a gene: 12.

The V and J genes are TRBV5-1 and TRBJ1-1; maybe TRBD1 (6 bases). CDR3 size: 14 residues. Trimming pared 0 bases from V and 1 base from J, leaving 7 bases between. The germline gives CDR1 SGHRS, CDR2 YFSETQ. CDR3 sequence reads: CASSLGTANTEAFF. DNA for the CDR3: TGCGCCAGCAGCTTGGGGACAGCGAACACTGAAGCTTTCTTT.

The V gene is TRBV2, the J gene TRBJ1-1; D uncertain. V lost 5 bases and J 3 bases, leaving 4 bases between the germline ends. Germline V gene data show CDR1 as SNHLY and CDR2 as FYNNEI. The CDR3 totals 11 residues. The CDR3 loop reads CASSRDTEAFF. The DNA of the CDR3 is TGTGCCAGCAGTCGGGACACTGAAGCTTTCTTT. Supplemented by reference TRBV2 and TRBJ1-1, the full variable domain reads EPEVTQTPSHQVTQMGQEVILRCVPISNHLYFYWYRQILGQKVEFLVSFYNNEISEKSEIFDDQFSVERPDGSNFTLKIRSTKLEDSAMYFCASSRDTEAFFGQGTRLTVV.

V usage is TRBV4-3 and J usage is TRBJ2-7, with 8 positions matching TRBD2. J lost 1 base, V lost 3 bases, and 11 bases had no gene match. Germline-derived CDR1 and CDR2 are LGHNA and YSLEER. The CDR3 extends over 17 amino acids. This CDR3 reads CASSHFSAGGPSYEQYF. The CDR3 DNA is TGCGCCAGCAGCCATTTTTCGGCGGGAGGCCCATCCTACGAGCAGTACTTC.

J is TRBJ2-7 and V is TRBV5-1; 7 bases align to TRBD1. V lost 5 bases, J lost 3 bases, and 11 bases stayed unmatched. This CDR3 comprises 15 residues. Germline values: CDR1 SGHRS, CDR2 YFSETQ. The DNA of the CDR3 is TGCGCCAGCAGGCCCGGACAGGTCGGGATCTACGAGCAGTACTTC. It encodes CASRPGQVGIYEQYF.

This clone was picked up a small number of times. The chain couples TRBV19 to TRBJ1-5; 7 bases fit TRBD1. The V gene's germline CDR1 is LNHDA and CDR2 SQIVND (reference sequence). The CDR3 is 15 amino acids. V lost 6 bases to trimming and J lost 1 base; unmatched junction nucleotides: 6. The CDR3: CASRTDRASNQPQHF. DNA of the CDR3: TGTGCCAGTAGGACCGACAGGGCAAGCAATCAGCCCCAGCATTTT.

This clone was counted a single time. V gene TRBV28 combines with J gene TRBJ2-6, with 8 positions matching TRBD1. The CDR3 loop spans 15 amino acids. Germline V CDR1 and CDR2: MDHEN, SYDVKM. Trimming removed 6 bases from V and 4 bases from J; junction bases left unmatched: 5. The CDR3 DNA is TGTGCCAGCAGGCTACAGGGGGACGGGGCCAACGTCCTGACTTTC. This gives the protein CASRLQGDGANVLTF.

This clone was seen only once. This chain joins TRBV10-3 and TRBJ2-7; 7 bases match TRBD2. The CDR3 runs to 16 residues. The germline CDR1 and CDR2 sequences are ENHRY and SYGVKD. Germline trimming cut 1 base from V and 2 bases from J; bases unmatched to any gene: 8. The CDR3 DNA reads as TGTGCCATCAGTGAGTACTATGGGGAGGGGACCTACGAGCAGTACTTC. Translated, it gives CAISEYYGEGTYEQYF.

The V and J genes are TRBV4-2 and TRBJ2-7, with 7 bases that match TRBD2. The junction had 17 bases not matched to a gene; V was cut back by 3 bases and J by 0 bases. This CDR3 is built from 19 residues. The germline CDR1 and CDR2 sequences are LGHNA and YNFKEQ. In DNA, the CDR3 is TGTGCCAGCAGCCAGGAAGCTTTTTCGGGACTATCAAGCTCCTACGAGCAGTACTTC. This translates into CASSQEAFSGLSSSYEQYF.

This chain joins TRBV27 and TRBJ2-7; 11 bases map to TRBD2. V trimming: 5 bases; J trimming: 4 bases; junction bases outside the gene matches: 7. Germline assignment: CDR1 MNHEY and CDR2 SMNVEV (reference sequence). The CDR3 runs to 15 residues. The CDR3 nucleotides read TGTGCCAGCAGTCCGAGACTAGCGGGAACTTACGAGCAGTACTTC. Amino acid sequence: CASSPRLAGTYEQYF.

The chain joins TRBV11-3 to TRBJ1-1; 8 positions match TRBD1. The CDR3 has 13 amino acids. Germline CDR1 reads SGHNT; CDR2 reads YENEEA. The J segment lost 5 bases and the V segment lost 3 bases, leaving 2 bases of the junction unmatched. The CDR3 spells CASSFRQGTEAFF. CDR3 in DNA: TGTGCCAGCAGCTTTCGACAGGGGACTGAAGCTTTCTTT.

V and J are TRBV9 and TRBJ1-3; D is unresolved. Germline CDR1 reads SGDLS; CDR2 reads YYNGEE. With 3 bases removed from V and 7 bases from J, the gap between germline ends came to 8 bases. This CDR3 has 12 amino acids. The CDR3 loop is CASSAPGNTIYF. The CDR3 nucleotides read TGTGCCAGCAGCGCCCCCGGGAACACCATATATTTT.

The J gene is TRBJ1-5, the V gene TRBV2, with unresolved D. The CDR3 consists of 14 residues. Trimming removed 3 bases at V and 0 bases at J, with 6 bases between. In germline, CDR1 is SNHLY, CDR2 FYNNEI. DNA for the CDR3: TGTGCCAGCAGTGACGGGGATAGCAATCAGCCCCAGCATTTT. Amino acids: CASSDGDSNQPQHF.

CDR3 bases: TGTGCCAGCAGCCCCCAGGGACTAGCCTCTTCCTACGAGCAGTACTTC. Amino acids: CASSPQGLASSYEQYF. V and J are TRBV7-8 and TRBJ2-7; TRBD2 agrees at 9 bases. CDR1 and CDR2 (germline): SGHVS, FQNEAQ. V trimming: 5 bases; J trimming: 1 base; junction bases outside the gene matches: 9. The CDR3 sequence is 16 residues long.

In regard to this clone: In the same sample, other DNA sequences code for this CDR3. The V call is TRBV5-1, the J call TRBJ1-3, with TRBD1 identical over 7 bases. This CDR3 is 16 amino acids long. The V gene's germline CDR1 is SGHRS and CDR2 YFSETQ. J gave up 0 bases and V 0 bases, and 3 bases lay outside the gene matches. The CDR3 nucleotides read TGCGCCAGCAGCTTGGCAGGGGGGTCCTCTGGAAACACCATATATTTT. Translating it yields CASSLAGGSSGNTIYF. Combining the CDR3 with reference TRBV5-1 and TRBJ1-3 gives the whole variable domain KAGVTQTPRYLIKTRGQQVTLSCSPISGHRSVSWYQQTPGQGLQFLFEYFSETQRNKGNFPGRFSGRQFSNSRSEMNVSTLELGDSALYLCASSLAGGSSGNTIYFGEGSWLTVV.

The CDR3 loop is CASTLAGGAEAFF. The CDR3 bases are TGTGCCAGCACTTTGGCCGGGGGGGCTGAAGCTTTCTTT. The rearrangement uses TRBV6-4 and TRBJ1-1; perhaps TRBD1 as D (5 bases). This CDR3 is built from 13 residues. Trimming pared 7 bases from V and 6 bases from J, leaving 15 bases between. Germline CDR1 reads MRHNA; CDR2 reads SNTAGT.

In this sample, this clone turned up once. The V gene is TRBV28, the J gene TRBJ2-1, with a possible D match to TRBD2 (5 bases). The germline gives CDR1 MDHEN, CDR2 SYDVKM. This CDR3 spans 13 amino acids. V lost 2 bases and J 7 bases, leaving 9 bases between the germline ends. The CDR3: CASSLRTLNEQFF. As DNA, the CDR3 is TGTGCCAGCAGTTTACGGACTCTGAATGAGCAGTTCTTC.

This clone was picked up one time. The CDR3 here is CASSSGAGGLPYEQYF. In DNA, the CDR3 is TGTGCCAGCAGCTCAGGAGCGGGGGGGCTCCCCTACGAGCAGTACTTC. This chain links TRBV7-8 with TRBJ2-7, with 10 bases that match TRBD2. Germline lookup yields CDR1 SGHVS and CDR2 FQNEAQ. J gave up 2 bases and V 4 bases, and 8 bases lay outside the gene matches. The CDR3 runs to 16 residues.

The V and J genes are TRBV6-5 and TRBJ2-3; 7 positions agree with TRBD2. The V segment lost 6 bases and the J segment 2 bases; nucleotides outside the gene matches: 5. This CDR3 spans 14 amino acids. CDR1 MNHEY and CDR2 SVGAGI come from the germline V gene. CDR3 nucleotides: TGTGCCAGCAGGGCGGGAGCGTTCACAGATACGCAGTATTTT. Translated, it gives CASRAGAFTDTQYF.

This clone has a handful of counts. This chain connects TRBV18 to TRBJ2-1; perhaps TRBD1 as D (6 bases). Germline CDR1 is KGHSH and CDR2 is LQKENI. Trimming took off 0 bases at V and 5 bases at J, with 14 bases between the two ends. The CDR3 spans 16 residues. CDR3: CASSPPSTGSDNEQFF. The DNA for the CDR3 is TGTGCCAGCTCACCACCTTCCACAGGGTCAGACAATGAGCAGTTCTTC.